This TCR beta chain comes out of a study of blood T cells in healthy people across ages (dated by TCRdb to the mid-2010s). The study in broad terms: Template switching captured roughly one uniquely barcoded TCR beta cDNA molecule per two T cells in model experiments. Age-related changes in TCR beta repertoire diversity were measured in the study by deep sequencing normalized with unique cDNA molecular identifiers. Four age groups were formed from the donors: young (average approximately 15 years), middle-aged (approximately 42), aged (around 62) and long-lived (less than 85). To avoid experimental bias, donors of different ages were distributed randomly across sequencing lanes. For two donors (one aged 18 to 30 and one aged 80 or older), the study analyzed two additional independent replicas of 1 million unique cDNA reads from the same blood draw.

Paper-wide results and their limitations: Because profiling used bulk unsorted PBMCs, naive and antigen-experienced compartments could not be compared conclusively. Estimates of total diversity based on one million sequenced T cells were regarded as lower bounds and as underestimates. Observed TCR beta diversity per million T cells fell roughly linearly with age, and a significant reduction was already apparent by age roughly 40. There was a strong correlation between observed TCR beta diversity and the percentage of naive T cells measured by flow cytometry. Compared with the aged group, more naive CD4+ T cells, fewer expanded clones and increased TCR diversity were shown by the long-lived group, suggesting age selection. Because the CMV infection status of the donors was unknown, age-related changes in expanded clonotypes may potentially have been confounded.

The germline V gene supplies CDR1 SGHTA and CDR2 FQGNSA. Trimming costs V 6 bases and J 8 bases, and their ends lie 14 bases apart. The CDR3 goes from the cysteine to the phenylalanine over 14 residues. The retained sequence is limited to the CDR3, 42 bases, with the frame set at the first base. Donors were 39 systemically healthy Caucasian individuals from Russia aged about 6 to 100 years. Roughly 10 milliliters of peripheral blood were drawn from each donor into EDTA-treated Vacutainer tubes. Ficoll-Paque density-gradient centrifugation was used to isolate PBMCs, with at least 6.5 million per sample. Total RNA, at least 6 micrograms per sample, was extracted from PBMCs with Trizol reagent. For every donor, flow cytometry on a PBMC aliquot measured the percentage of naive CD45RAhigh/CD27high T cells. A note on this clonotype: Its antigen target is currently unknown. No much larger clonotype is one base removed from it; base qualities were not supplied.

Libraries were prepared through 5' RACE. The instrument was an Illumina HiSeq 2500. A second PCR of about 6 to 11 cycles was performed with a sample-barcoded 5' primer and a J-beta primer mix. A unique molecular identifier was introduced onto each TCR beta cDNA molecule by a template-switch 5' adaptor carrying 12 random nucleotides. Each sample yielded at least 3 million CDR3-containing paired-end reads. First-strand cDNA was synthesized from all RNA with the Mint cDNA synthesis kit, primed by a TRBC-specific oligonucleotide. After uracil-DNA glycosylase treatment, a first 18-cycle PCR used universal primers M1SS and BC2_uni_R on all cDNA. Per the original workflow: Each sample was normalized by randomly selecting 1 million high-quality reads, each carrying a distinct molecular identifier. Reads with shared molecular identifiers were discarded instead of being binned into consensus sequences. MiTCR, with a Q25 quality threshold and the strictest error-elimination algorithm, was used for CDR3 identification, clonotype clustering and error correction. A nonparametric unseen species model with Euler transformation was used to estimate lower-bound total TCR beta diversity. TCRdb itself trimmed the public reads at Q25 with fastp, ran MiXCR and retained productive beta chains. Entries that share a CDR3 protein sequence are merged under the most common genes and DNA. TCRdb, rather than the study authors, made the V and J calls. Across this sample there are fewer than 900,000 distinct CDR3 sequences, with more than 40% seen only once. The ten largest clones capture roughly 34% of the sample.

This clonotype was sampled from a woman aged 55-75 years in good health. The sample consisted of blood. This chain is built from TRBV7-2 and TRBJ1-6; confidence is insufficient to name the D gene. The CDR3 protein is CASRRTEPHSPLHF. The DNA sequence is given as TGTGCCAGCAGACGAACAGAGCCTCATTCACCCCTCCACTTT.